This T cell receptor (beta chain) derives from a study of T cells after yellow fever vaccination. Researchers made TCR cDNA using 5'RACE template switching, and this step added a universal primer site and UMIs. TCRdb re-called the 5' RACE reads through MiXCR, storing one row per CDR3 protein. The sample includes a few hundred thousand distinct CDR3 sequences, 4.1% of them seen just once. By its share, this clonotype is medium-sized. The antigen remains undetermined. Study findings and constraints: At 96% for CD4 and 70% to 90% for CD8, most primary-vaccination clones showed up again after the booster. The study noted that FACS-sorted repertoires could contain abundant clonotypes contaminating from the bulk population.

The V end was cut by 0 bases, the J end by 0 bases, with 9 bases between. The CDR3 is made up of 16 amino acids. Germline CDR1 and CDR2: LGHNA and YSLEER. The chain recombines TRBV4-3 with TRBJ1-3; no clear D. The sequence was obtained from a man younger than 35 who received the YFV17D yellow fever vaccine. The sequencing here drew on PBMCs, taken 5 days after the yellow fever booster vaccination. CDR3 residues: CASSQDGESSGNTIYF. CDR3 nucleotide sequence: TGCGCCAGCAGCCAAGATGGGGAATCCTCTGGAAACACCATATATTTT.